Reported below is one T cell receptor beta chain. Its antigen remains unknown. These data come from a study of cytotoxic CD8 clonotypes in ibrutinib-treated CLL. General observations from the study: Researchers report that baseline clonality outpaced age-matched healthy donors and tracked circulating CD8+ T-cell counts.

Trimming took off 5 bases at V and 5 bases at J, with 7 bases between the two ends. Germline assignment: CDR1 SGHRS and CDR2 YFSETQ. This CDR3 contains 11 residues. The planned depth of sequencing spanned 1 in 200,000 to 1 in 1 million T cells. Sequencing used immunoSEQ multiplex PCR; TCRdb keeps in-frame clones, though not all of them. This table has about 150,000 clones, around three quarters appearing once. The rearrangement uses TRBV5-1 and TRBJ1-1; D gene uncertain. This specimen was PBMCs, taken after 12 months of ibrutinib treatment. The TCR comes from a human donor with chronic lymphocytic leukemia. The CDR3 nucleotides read TGCGCCAGCAGATCCGCTACTGAAGCTTTCTTT. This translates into CASRSATEAFF.